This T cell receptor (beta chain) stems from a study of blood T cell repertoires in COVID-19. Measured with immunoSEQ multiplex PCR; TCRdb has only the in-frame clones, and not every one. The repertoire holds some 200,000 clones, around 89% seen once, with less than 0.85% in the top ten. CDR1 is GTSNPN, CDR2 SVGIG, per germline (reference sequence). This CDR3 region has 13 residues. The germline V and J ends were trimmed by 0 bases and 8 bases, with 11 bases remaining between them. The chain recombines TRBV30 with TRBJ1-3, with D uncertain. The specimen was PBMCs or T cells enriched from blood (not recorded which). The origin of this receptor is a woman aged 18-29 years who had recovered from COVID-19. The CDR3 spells CAWSVLGKDTIYF. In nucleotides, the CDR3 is TGTGCCTGGAGTGTACTCGGGAAGGACACCATATATTTT.